These 23 T cell receptor beta chains share one sample of origin, sequenced in a study of blood T cell repertoires in COVID-19 (dated by TCRdb to 2020 to 2021). Libraries were prepared through the immunoSEQ multiplex PCR assay. This is the immuneACCESS table as TCRdb keeps it, with only in-frame sequences that have V and J called. A part of the clones is gone; compared with another copy, unresolved V genes explain less than half, and the rest is unexplained. For this sample there are 100,000 to 150,000 clones; 87% appear just once. Roughly 8% of the sample rests with the top ten. The sample comprised peripheral blood. These receptors came from a human donor in a cohort sampled during active COVID-19.

The chain's CDR3 is CASTRDRGETQYF. The CDR3 nucleotides read TGTGCCAGCACCCGCGACAGGGGGGAGACCCAGTACTTC. The J gene is TRBJ2-5, the V gene TRBV6-5; TRBD1 agrees at 9 bases. Losses at the gene ends were 7 bases for V and 5 bases for J; bases not matched to a gene: 5. Germline lookup yields CDR1 MNHEY and CDR2 SVGAGI. The CDR3 runs 13 residues.

The V call is TRBV11-3, the J call TRBJ1-2; TRBD1 matches at 8 bases. Germline V gene data show CDR1 as SGHNT and CDR2 as YENEEA. The CDR3 consists of 11 residues. V lost 4 bases, J lost 13 bases, and 5 bases stayed unmatched. The DNA of the CDR3 is TGTGCCAGCAGCTCGGACAGGGATAGCACCTTC. Residues: CASSSDRDSTF.

J is TRBJ2-3 and V is TRBV20-1, with 7 bases aligning to TRBD1. V gave up 3 bases and J gave up 1 base; unmatched junction bases: 4. CDR1 and CDR2 from the germline V gene are DFQATT and SNEGSKA (reference sequence). There are 14 residues in the CDR3. This CDR3 is CSASRQGGTDTQYF. CDR3 nucleotides: TGCAGTGCTAGTAGGCAGGGGGGCACAGATACGCAGTATTTT.

The chain carries TRBV15 and TRBJ1-2; D is unresolved. CDR3 length: 14 amino acids. CDR1 and CDR2 (germline): LNHNV, YYDKDF (reference sequence). With 0 bases removed from V and 1 base from J, the gap between germline ends came to 6 bases. CDR3 sequence: CATSRERFNYGYTF. The CDR3 nucleotides are TGTGCCACCAGCAGAGAACGGTTTAACTATGGCTACACCTTC.

V is TRBV5-5 and J is TRBJ2-3; 13 bases are a match to TRBD2. The CDR3 sequence is 16 residues long. CDR1 and CDR2 (germline): SGHKS, YYEKEE (reference sequence). Trimming removed 4 bases from V and 8 bases from J; junction bases left unmatched: 10. The CDR3 DNA reads as TGTGCCAGCAGCGCTGATCTACTAGCGGGAGGGGGTACGCAGTATTTT. It yields the protein CASSADLLAGGGTQYF.

The rearrangement uses TRBV30 and TRBJ2-7; tentative D call: TRBD1 (5 bases). Germline assignment: CDR1 GTSNPN and CDR2 SVGIG (reference sequence). V was trimmed by 2 bases and J by 2 bases, leaving 10 bases between them. This CDR3 is 13 amino acids long. Written as DNA, the CDR3 is TGTGCCTGGAGTAAGGACATGGCCTACGAGCAGTACTTC. It yields the protein CAWSKDMAYEQYF. Drawing the rest from reference TRBV30 and TRBJ2-7, the complete variable domain is SQTIHQWPATLVQPVGSPLSLECTVEGTSNPNLYWYRQAAGRGLQLLFYSVGIGQISSEVPQNLSASRPQDRQFILSSKKLLLSDSGFYLCAWSKDMAYEQYFGPGTRLTVT.

The chain uses TRBV10-1 and TRBJ2-1; 10 nucleotides align to TRBD1. V trimming: 7 bases; J trimming: 9 bases; junction bases outside the gene matches: 15. This CDR3 has 16 residues. Germline V gene sequence: CDR1 WNHNN, CDR2 SYGVQD (reference sequence). Written as DNA, the CDR3 is TGCGCCAGCACTTTAGACCGGGACAGGGGATGGTGTGAGCAGTTCTTC. Translation gives CASTLDRDRGWCEQFF.

The rearrangement uses TRBV5-8 and TRBJ1-2; 7 nucleotides align to TRBD1. Germline CDR1 is SGHTS and CDR2 is YDEGEE. J lost 4 bases, V lost 3 bases, and 6 bases had no gene match. This CDR3 spans 14 amino acids. The CDR3 sequence: CASSYWGQTYGYTF. For the CDR3, the DNA is TGTGCCAGCAGCTACTGGGGACAGACCTATGGCTACACCTTC. The complete variable domain, with remaining parts taken from reference TRBV5-8 and TRBJ1-2, reads EAGVTQSPTHLIKTRGQQATLRCSPISGHTSVYWYQQALGLGLQFLLWYDEGEERNRGNFPPRFSGRQFPNYSSELNVNALELEDSALYLCASSYWGQTYGYTFGSGTRLTVV.

The rearrangement uses TRBV4-1 and TRBJ2-7; a possible D gene is TRBD1 (7 bases). Per germline, CDR1 MGHRA and CDR2 YSYEKL. The CDR3 extends over 15 amino acids. The ends were cut back, 3 bases at V and 4 bases at J, with 16 bases in the middle. CDR3 loop: CASSHSGGTDYEQYF. CDR3 nucleotides: TGCGCCAGCAGCCATTCAGGGGGGACCGATTACGAGCAGTACTTC.

The V and J genes are TRBV18 and TRBJ2-7; weak D call: TRBD1 (7 bases). The CDR3 covers 16 residues. Trimming pared 2 bases from V and 4 bases from J, leaving 18 bases between. Germline-derived CDR1 and CDR2 are KGHSH and LQKENI. The CDR3 DNA reads TGTGCCAGCTCACCAATACTCGGGGGACAGACTTACGAGCAGTACTTC. This translates into CASSPILGGQTYEQYF.

This clone was seen just once. V usage is TRBV20-1 and J usage is TRBJ2-3; 9 bases are a match to TRBD2. The junction had 8 bases not matched to a gene; V was cut back by 3 bases and J by 4 bases. Germline-derived CDR1 and CDR2 are DFQATT and SNEGSKA (reference sequence). The CDR3 totals 15 residues. The CDR3 DNA is TGCAGTGCTAGTTTAGTAGCGGGAGATGCAGATACGCAGTATTTT. Translating it yields CSASLVAGDADTQYF.

The genes are TRBV20-1 and TRBJ1-2; D call uncertain. CDR1 is DFQATT and CDR2 is SNEGSKA in the germline V gene (reference sequence). The CDR3 runs 10 residues. V was clipped by 3 bases and J by 8 bases, with 7 bases between them. CDR3 DNA sequence: TGCAGTGCTAGTCCCGGGGGCTACACCTTC. Protein: CSASPGGYTF.

V is TRBV5-6 and J is TRBJ2-4; TRBD1 agrees at 7 bases. From germline, CDR1 is SGHDT and CDR2 YYEEEE. The CDR3 runs to 17 residues. V trimming: 4 bases; J trimming: 0 bases; junction bases outside the gene matches: 10. CDR3 amino acids: CASSLDPGQLAKNIQYF. The CDR3 bases are TGTGCCAGCAGCCTGGACCCGGGACAGCTAGCCAAAAACATTCAGTACTTC. The full variable domain, with the rest looked up from reference TRBV5-6 and TRBJ2-4, is DAGVTQSPTHLIKTRGQQVTLRCSPKSGHDTVSWYQQALGQGPQFIFQYYEEEERQRGNFPDRFSGHQFPNYSSELNVNALLLGDSALYLCASSLDPGQLAKNIQYFGAGTRLSVL.

The CDR3 DNA reads TGTGCCAGCAGCGTATCACGCAGGGGACGAGAGGAGGGCTACACCTTC. Encoded protein: CASSVSRRGREEGYTF. V and J are TRBV9 and TRBJ1-2; tentative D call: TRBD1 (6 bases). The CDR3 is 16 residues long. Trimming took 1 base from V and 8 from J, leaving 21 bases between them. CDR1 is SGDLS, CDR2 YYNGEE, per germline.

The rearrangement joins TRBV14 to TRBJ1-3; possible D gene TRBD1, 6 bases. Per the germline V gene, CDR1 is SGHDN and CDR2 is FVKESK. V lost 0 bases, J lost 7 bases, and 16 bases lay in between. This CDR3 has 16 amino acids. As DNA, the CDR3 is TGTGCCAGCAGCCAAGACAACACAGGGTGGGCGAACACCATATATTTT. Protein sequence: CASSQDNTGWANTIYF.

The CDR3 bases are TGCAGCGTTAGGCGGGGACAGGGGGCGGCCTACGAGCAGTACTTC. This translates into CSVRRGQGAAYEQYF. This rearrangement joins TRBV29-1 to TRBJ2-7, with 12 bases aligning to TRBD1. The CDR3 is 15 residues long. The germline CDR1 and CDR2 sequences are SQVTM and ANQGSEA. V was pared by 5 bases and J by 2 bases, with 7 bases of the junction left unmatched.

The chain employs TRBV10-3 and TRBJ1-1; D might be TRBD1 (5 bases). The germline CDR1 and CDR2 sequences are ENHRY and SYGVKD. This CDR3 comprises 13 residues. Trimming shortened V by 6 bases and J by 1 base, and 9 bases separated the two germline ends. The CDR3 loop is CAIRPGQNTEAFF. The CDR3 region has the DNA TGTGCCATCAGACCTGGACAGAACACTGAAGCTTTCTTT.

This clone was observed a few times. CDR3 protein: CASSLAPGDSPLHF. The CDR3 bases are TGTGCCAGCAGCTTAGCGCCGGGAGACTCACCCCTCCACTTT. The chain joins TRBV7-9 to TRBJ1-6; D unclear. The V end lost 0 bases, the J end lost 10 bases, and 10 bases lay between the germline ends. From germline, CDR1 is SEHNR and CDR2 FQNEAQ (reference sequence). There are 14 residues in the CDR3. The full variable domain, completed using reference TRBV7-9 and TRBJ1-6, is DTGVSQNPRHKITKRGQNVTFRCDPISEHNRLYWYRQTLGQGPEFLTYFQNEAQLEKSRLLSDRFSAERPKGSFSTLEIQRTEQGDSAMYLCASSLAPGDSPLHFGNGTRLTVT.

This chain links TRBV10-2 with TRBJ1-1; D gene unclear. Germline values: CDR1 WSHSY, CDR2 SAAADI. V was trimmed by 4 bases and J by 7 bases, leaving 19 bases between them. The CDR3 has 15 amino acids. CDR3 DNA: TGCGCCAGCAGTGGTCCTAACAGACAACAATTTGAAGCTTTCTTT. Its translation: CASSGPNRQQFEAFF.

The rearrangement joins TRBV7-8 to TRBJ2-2; TRBD2 aligns across 12 bases. V dropped 5 bases and J dropped 6; count of bases not matched to a gene: 4. CDR1 SGHVS and CDR2 FQNEAQ come from the germline V gene. CDR3 size: 15 residues. The CDR3 loop is CASSTSGGPPGELFF. The CDR3 DNA sequence: TGTGCCAGCAGCACTAGCGGGGGGCCTCCCGGGGAGCTGTTTTTT. The full variable domain, in which reference TRBV7-8 and TRBJ2-2 provide the parts outside the CDR3, is GAGVSQSPRYKVAKRGQDVALRCDPISGHVSLFWYQQALGQGPEFLTYFQNEAQLDKSGLPSDRFFAERPEGSVSTLKIQRTQQEDSAVYLCASSTSGGPPGELFFGEGSRLTVL.

The chain couples TRBV5-1 to TRBJ2-5; no firm D call. The CDR3 spans 13 residues. V was shortened by 4 bases and J by 1 base, with 8 bases between the two germline ends. Germline V gives CDR1 SGHRS, CDR2 YFSETQ. This chain's CDR3 is CASSPEFQETQYF. The CDR3 DNA reads TGCGCCAGCAGCCCAGAATTCCAAGAGACCCAGTACTTC.

This clone was detected once. One end of the junction varies from germline; a read error may be responsible. The CDR3 loop reads CASSQDREGDNEQFF. The DNA for the CDR3 is TGTGCTAGCAGCCAGGACAGGGAAGGCGACAATGAGCAGTTCTTC. V is TRBV7-7 and J is TRBJ2-1; 8 positions agree with TRBD1. From germline, CDR1 is SSHAT and CDR2 FNYEAQ (reference sequence). The CDR3 spans 15 residues.

The CDR3 bases are TGCGCCAGCAGCTCCGGACAGAATAGCAATCAGCCCCAGCATTTT. This encodes CASSSGQNSNQPQHF. The chain uses TRBV5-1 and TRBJ1-5; possibly TRBD1 for D (6 bases). Germline values: CDR1 SGHRS, CDR2 YFSETQ. V was trimmed by 3 bases and J by 0 bases, leaving 10 bases between them. CDR3 length equals 15 residues.